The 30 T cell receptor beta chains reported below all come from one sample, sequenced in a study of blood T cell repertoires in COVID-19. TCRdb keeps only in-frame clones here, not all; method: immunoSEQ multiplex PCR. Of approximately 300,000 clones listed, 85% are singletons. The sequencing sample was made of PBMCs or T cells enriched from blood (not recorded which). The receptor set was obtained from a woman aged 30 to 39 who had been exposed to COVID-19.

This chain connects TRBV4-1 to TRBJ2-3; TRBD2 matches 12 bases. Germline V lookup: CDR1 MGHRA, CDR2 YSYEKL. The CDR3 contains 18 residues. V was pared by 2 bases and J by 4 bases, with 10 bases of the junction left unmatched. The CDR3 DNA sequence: TGCGCCAGCAGCCAATATCTATCAGGGACTAGCGGGCCAGATACGCAGTATTTT. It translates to CASSQYLSGTSGPDTQYF.

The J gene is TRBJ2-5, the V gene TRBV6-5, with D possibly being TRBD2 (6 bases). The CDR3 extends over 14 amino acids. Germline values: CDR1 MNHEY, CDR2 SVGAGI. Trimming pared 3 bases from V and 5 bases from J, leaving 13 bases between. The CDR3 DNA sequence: TGTGCCAGCAGTTATGCGGGAATATCGGAGACCCAGTACTTC. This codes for CASSYAGISETQYF.

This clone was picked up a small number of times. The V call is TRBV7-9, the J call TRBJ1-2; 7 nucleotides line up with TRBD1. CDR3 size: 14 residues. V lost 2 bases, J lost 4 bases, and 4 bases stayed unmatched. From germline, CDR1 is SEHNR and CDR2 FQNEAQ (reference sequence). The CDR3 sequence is CASSLLTGSYGYTF. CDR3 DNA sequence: TGTGCCAGCAGCTTATTGACAGGGTCCTATGGCTACACCTTC.

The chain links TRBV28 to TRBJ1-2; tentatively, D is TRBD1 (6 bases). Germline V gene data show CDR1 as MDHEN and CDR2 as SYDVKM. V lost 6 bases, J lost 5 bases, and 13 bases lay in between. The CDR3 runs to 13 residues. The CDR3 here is CASSTGTSYGYTF. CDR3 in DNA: TGTGCCAGCAGCACCGGGACATCGTATGGCTACACCTTC.

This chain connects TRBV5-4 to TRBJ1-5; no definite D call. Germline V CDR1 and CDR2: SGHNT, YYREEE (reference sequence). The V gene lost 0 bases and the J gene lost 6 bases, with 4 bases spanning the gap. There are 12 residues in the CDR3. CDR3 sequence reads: CASSLDRQPQHF. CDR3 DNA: TGTGCCAGCAGCTTGGATCGTCAGCCCCAGCATTTT.

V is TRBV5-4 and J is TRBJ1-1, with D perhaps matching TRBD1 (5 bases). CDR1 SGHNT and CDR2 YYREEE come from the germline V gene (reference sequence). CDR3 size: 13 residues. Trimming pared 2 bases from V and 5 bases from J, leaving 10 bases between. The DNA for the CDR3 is TGTGCCAGCAGCTTTGGGGGGGGGACTGAAGCTTTCTTT. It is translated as CASSFGGGTEAFF. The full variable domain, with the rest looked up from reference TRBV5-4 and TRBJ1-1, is ETGVTQSPTHLIKTRGQQVTLRCSSQSGHNTVSWYQQALGQGPQFIFQYYREEENGRGNFPPRFSGLQFPNYSSELNVNALELDDSALYLCASSFGGGTEAFFGQGTRLTVV.

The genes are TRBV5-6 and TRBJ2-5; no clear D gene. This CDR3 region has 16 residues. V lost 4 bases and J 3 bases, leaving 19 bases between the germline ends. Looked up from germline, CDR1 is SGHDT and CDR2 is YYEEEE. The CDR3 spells CASSLQETILKETQYF. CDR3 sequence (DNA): TGTGCCAGCAGCCTTCAAGAAACTATCCTTAAAGAGACCCAGTACTTC.

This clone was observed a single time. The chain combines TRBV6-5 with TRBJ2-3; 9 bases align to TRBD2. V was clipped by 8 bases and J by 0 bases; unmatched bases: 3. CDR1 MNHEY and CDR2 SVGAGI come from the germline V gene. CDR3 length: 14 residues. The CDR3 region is CASSAGGSTDTQYF. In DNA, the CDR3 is TGTGCCAGCTCAGCGGGGGGAAGCACAGATACGCAGTATTTT.

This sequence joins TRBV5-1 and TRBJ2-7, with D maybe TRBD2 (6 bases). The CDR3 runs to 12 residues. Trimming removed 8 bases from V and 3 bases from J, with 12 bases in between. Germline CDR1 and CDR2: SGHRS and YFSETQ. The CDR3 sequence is CASSAGYYEQYF. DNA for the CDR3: TGCGCCAGTTCGGCGGGGTACTACGAGCAGTACTTC.

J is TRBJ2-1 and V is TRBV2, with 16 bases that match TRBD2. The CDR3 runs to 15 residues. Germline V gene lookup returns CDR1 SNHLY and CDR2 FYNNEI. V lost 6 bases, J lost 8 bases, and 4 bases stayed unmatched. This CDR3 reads CASRPGLAGGHEQFF. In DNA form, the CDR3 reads TGTGCCAGCAGACCGGGACTAGCGGGGGGGCATGAGCAGTTCTTC.

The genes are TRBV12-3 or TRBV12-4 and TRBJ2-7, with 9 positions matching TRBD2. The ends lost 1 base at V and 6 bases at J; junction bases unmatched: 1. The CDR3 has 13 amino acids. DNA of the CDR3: TGTGCCAGCAGTTTAGAGCGGGAGGCCGAGCAGTACTTC. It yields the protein CASSLEREAEQYF.

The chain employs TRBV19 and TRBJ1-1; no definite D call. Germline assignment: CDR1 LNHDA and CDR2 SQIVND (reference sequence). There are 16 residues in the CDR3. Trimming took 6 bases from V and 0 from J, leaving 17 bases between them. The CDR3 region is CASSLRGFGVNTEAFF. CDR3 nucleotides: TGTGCCAGTAGCTTACGAGGGTTTGGGGTGAACACTGAAGCTTTCTTT.

The CDR3 DNA sequence: TGTGCCAGCGAAGGGACAGGGGAGGGGGCGAACACTGAAGCTTTCTTT. Encoded protein: CASEGTGEGANTEAFF. V is TRBV19 and J is TRBJ1-1; 10 nucleotides line up with TRBD1. Germline V gives CDR1 LNHDA, CDR2 SQIVND (reference sequence). Trimming at V came to 9 bases and at J to 1 base, leaving 11 bases not matched to a gene. The CDR3 is 16 residues long. The entire variable domain, with the rest obtained from reference TRBV19 and TRBJ1-1, is as follows: DGGITQSPKYLFRKEGQNVTLSCEQNLNHDAMYWYRQDPGQGLRLIYYSQIVNDFQKGDIAEGYSVSREKKESFPLTVTSAQKNPTAFYLCASEGTGEGANTEAFFGQGTRLTVV.

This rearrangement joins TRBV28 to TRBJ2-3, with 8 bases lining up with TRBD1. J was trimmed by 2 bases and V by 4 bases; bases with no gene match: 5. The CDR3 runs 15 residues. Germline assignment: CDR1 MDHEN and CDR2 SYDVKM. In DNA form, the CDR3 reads TGTGCCAGCAGTTCAGGGGGCCCTCTCACAGATACGCAGTATTTT. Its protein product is CASSSGGPLTDTQYF. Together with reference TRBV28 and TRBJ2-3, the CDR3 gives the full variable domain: DVKVTQSSRYLVKRTGEKVFLECVQDMDHENMFWYRQDPGLGLRLIYFSYDVKMKEKGDIPEGYSVSREKKERFSLILESASTNQTSMYLCASSSGGPLTDTQYFGPGTRLTVL.

CDR3 DNA: TGTGCCAGCAGCCTCGGAGAAGCGATACAAGCTTTCTTT. It translates to CASSLGEAIQAFF. V and J are TRBV14 and TRBJ1-1; D not resolved. With 4 bases removed from V and 9 bases from J, the gap between germline ends came to 15 bases. Germline-derived CDR1 and CDR2 are SGHDN and FVKESK. The CDR3 spans 13 residues.

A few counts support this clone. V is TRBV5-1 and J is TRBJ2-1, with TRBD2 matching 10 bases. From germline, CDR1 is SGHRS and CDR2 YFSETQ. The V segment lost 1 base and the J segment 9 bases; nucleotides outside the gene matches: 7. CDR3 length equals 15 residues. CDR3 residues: CASSLRLAGAVEQFF. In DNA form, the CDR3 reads TGCGCCAGCAGCTTGCGTCTAGCGGGAGCGGTTGAGCAGTTCTTC. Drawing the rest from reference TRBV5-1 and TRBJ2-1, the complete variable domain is KAGVTQTPRYLIKTRGQQVTLSCSPISGHRSVSWYQQTPGQGLQFLFEYFSETQRNKGNFPGRFSGRQFSNSRSEMNVSTLELGDSALYLCASSLRLAGAVEQFFGPGTRLTVL.

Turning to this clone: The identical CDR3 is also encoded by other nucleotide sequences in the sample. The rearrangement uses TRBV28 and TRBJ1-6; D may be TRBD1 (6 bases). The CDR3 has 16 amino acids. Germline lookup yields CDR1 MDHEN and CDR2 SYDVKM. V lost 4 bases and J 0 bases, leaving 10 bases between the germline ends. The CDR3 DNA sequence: TGTGCCAGCAGTTCTGGACAGCGCTCCTATAATTCACCCCTCCACTTT. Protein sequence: CASSSGQRSYNSPLHF. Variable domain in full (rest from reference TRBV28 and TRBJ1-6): DVKVTQSSRYLVKRTGEKVFLECVQDMDHENMFWYRQDPGLGLRLIYFSYDVKMKEKGDIPEGYSVSREKKERFSLILESASTNQTSMYLCASSSGQRSYNSPLHFGNGTRLTVT.

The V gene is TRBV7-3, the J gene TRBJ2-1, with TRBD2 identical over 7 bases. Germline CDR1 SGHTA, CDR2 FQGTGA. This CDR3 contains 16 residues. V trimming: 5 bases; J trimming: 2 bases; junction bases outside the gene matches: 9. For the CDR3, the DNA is TGTGCCAGCAGCCAAAACGTAGCGGGCGCCTACAATGAGCAGTTCTTC. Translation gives CASSQNVAGAYNEQFF. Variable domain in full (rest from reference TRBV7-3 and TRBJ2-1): GAGVSQTPSNKVTEKGKYVELRCDPISGHTALYWYRQSLGQGPEFLIYFQGTGAADDSGLPNDRFFAVRPEGSVSTLKIQRTERGDSAVYLCASSQNVAGAYNEQFFGPGTRLTVL.

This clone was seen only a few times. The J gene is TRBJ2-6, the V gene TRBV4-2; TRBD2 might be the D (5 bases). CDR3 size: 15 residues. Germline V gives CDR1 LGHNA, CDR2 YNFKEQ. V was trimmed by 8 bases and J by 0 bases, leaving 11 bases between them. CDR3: CASSLGSSGANVLTF. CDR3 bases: TGTGCCAGCTCACTTGGGAGCTCTGGGGCCAACGTCCTGACTTTC.

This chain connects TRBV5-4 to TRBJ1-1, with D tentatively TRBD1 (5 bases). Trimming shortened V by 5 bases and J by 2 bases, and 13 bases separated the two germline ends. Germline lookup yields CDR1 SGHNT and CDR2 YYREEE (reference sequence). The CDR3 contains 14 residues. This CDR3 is CASRGGGANTEAFF. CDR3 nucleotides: TGTGCCAGCAGGGGTGGCGGGGCTAACACTGAAGCTTTCTTT.

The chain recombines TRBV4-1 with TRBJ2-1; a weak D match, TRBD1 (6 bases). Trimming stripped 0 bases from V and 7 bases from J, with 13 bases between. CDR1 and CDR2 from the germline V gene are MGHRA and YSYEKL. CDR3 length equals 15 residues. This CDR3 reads CASSQDRGQTNEQFF. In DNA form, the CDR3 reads TGCGCCAGCAGCCAAGACAGGGGACAAACAAATGAGCAGTTCTTC.

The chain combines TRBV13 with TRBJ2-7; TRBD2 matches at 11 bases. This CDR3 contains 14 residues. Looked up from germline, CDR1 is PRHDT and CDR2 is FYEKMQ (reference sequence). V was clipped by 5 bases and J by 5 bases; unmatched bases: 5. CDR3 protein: CASSRSGGANEQYF. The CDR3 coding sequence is TGTGCCAGCAGCCGTAGCGGGGGGGCAAACGAGCAGTACTTC.

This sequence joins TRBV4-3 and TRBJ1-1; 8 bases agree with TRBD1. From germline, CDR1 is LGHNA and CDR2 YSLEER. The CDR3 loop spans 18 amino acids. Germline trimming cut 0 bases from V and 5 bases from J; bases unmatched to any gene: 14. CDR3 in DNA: TGCGCCAGCAGCCAAGATCAGATATGGCAGGGGGCCAGTACTGAAGCTTTCTTT. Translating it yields CASSQDQIWQGASTEAFF.

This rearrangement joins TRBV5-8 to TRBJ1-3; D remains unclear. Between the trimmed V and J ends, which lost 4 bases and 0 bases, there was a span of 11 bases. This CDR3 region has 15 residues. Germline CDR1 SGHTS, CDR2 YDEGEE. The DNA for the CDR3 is TGTGCCAGCAGCCTGGACGCGTACTCTGGAAACACCATATATTTT. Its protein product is CASSLDAYSGNTIYF.

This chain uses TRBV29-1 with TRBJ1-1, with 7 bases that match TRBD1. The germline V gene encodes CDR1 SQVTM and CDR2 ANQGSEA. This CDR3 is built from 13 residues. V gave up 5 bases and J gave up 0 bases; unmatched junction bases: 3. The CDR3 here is CSVRQGVNTEAFF. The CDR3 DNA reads TGCAGCGTTAGACAGGGAGTGAACACTGAAGCTTTCTTT.

The chain's CDR3 is CASSEFETAEQYF. The CDR3 DNA follows: TGTGCCAGCAGTGAATTCGAGACAGCTGAGCAGTACTTC. The V and J genes are TRBV6-4 and TRBJ2-7; D might be TRBD1 (5 bases). The CDR3 has 13 residues. Germline-derived CDR1 and CDR2 are MRHNA and SNTAGT. The germline V and J ends were trimmed by 3 bases and 7 bases, with 13 bases remaining between them.

The CDR3 DNA reads as TGTGCCAGCAGTTACCCTGGCGGGGGGACTCAAGAGACCCAGTACTTC. Protein: CASSYPGGGTQETQYF. The chain couples TRBV28 to TRBJ2-5, with 8 bases fitting TRBD2. CDR3 size: 16 residues. Trimming took 4 bases from V and 2 from J; bases not matched to a gene: 9. The germline gives CDR1 MDHEN, CDR2 SYDVKM.

CDR3 sequence: CASSLGGRATGELFF. CDR3 DNA sequence: TGTGCCAGCAGCTTGGGCGGGAGGGCTACCGGGGAGCTGTTTTTT. This sequence joins TRBV5-4 and TRBJ2-2; 9 bases are a match to TRBD2. CDR1 and CDR2 from the germline V gene are SGHNT and YYREEE (reference sequence). CDR3 length equals 15 residues. J gave up 5 bases and V 0 bases, and 2 bases lay outside the gene matches.

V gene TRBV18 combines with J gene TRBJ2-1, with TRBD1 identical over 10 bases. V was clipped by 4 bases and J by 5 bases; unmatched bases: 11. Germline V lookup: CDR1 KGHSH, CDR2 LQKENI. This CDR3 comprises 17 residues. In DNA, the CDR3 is TGTGCCAGCTCACGCTATCCGGGACAGGGGCCCAACAATGAGCAGTTCTTC. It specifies CASSRYPGQGPNNEQFF.

CDR3 protein: CSVEGGLYGYTF. The CDR3, as DNA: TGCAGCGTTGAGGGCGGGCTCTATGGCTACACCTTC. This rearrangement joins TRBV29-1 to TRBJ1-2; D is uncertain. The CDR3 sequence is 12 residues long. Germline loops: CDR1 SQVTM, CDR2 ANQGSEA. Trimming left V 3 bases short and J 4 bases short, with 9 bases between.